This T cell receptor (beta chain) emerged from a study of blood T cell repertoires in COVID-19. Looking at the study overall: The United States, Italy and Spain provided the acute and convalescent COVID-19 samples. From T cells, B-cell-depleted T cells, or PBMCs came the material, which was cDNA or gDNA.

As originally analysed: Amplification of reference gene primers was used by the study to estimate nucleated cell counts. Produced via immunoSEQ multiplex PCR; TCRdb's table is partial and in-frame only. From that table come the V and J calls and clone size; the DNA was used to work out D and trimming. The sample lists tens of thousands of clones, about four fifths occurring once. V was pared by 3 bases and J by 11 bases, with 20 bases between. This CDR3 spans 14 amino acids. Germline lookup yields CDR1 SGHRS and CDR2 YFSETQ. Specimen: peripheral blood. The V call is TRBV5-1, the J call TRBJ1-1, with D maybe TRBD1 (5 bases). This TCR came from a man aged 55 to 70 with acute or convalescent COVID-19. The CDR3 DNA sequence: TGCGCCAGCAGCTCTGGGGCCAGTGGAGTGGACGCTTTCTTT. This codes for CASSSGASGVDAFF.